This paragraph reports one T cell receptor beta chain. Its antigen is not identified. This sample is part of a study of cytomegalovirus exposure and HLA in healthy donors. Overall study context: Earlier work reported 117 million unique TCR beta sequences from about 170 million T cells.

Germline V gene lookup returns CDR1 LNHNV and CDR2 YYDKDF (reference sequence). With 5 bases clipped from V and 4 bases from J, the junction kept 5 bases outside the gene matches. This CDR3 comprises 15 residues. The primer mix had 60 Vbeta and 13 Jbeta primers. Only in-frame clones appear in the TCRdb table, and some are missing; sequencing was by immunoSEQ multiplex PCR. The sample contains about 130,000 clones, 65% to 90% of which appear only once. General study points: The study listed approximately 160 cytomegalovirus-associated TCR beta chains.

The sequencing input was PBMCs. The chain carries TRBV15 and TRBJ1-6; 7 bases line up with TRBD1. The sequence derives from a man aged 18 to 30 in good health and CMV-seronegative. Written as DNA, the CDR3 is TGTGCCACCAGCCCAAGGGACAGTTATAATTCACCCCTCCACTTT. It encodes CATSPRDSYNSPLHF.